One and the same sample provided the 32 T cell receptor beta chains below, sequenced in a study of blood T cell repertoires in COVID-19. Some clones are missing from TCRdb's copy, which holds only in-frame ones; the method was immunoSEQ multiplex PCR. The table records about 360,000 clones, more than 75% of them present only once. Sample: PBMCs or T cells enriched from blood (not recorded which). Receptors were obtained from a man between 25 and 39 years old who had recovered from COVID-19.

The chain couples TRBV18 to TRBJ2-6; TRBD1 aligns across 11 bases. J lost 3 bases, V lost 4 bases, and 8 bases had no gene match. Looked up from germline, CDR1 is KGHSH and CDR2 is LQKENI. The CDR3 extends over 18 amino acids. CDR3 protein: CASSLTGQGAGGANVLTF. The CDR3 bases are TGTGCCAGCTCACTCACAGGACAGGGGGCTGGTGGGGCCAACGTCCTGACTTTC.

This rearrangement joins TRBV28 to TRBJ1-1, with TRBD1 matching 11 bases. The CDR3 spans 18 residues. From germline, CDR1 is MDHEN and CDR2 SYDVKM. With V trimmed by 3 bases and J by 4 bases, 13 bases remained unmatched. Here the CDR3 reads CASSFGTGGRRFVTEAFF. DNA of the CDR3: TGTGCCAGCAGTTTTGGGACAGGGGGTCGTCGGTTCGTCACTGAAGCTTTCTTT.

The V call is TRBV4-3, the J call TRBJ1-1; possibly TRBD1 for D (5 bases). The V end lost 1 base, the J end lost 4 bases, and 13 bases lay between the germline ends. CDR1 and CDR2 (germline): LGHNA, YSLEER. The CDR3 loop spans 15 amino acids. DNA of the CDR3: TGCGCCAGCAGCCAAGTTGTTGCGGGGGGCACTGAAGCTTTCTTT. It specifies CASSQVVAGGTEAFF.

The chain combines TRBV7-9 with TRBJ2-1, with 8 bases identical to TRBD2. The V gene's germline CDR1 is SEHNR and CDR2 FQNEAQ (reference sequence). The CDR3 covers 14 residues. Unmatched junction bases numbered 4, after V lost 4 bases and J lost 5 bases. CDR3 amino acids: CASSSGGGNNEQFF. The CDR3 DNA follows: TGTGCCAGCAGCTCCGGGGGGGGAAACAATGAGCAGTTCTTC.

Only one count was recorded for this clone. V usage is TRBV6-2 or TRBV6-3 and J usage is TRBJ1-1, with D perhaps matching TRBD1 (6 bases). The germline CDR1 and CDR2 sequences are MNHEY and SVGEGT. Trimming cost V 6 bases and J 5 bases, with 16 bases left between them. The CDR3 spans 14 residues. The CDR3 is CASSWGGARTEAFF. The CDR3 bases are TGTGCCAGCAGCTGGGGGGGGGCTCGGACTGAAGCTTTCTTT.

The table lists this clone with a count of one. The V and J genes are TRBV4-1 and TRBJ1-5; 8 bases fit TRBD1. V shed 5 bases, J shed 4 bases, and the junction held 10 bases outside the gene matches. Germline assignment: CDR1 MGHRA and CDR2 YSYEKL. The CDR3 length is 16 residues. The CDR3 DNA sequence: TGCGCCAGCAGCGAGCTCTGGACAGGGCTGAATCAGCCCCAGCATTTT. Amino acid sequence: CASSELWTGLNQPQHF.

In regard to this clone: Other DNA sequences in this specimen translate into the identical CDR3. This chain joins TRBV19 and TRBJ1-2; tentative D call: TRBD1 (5 bases). Trimming pared 3 bases from V and 7 bases from J, leaving 6 bases between. This CDR3 is 11 amino acids long. Germline values: CDR1 LNHDA, CDR2 SQIVND (reference sequence). CDR3 in DNA: TGTGCCAGTAGTATCGGGGGTGGCTACACCTTC. It encodes CASSIGGGYTF. The whole variable domain, filled in from reference TRBV19 and TRBJ1-2, reads DGGITQSPKYLFRKEGQNVTLSCEQNLNHDAMYWYRQDPGQGLRLIYYSQIVNDFQKGDIAEGYSVSREKKESFPLTVTSAQKNPTAFYLCASSIGGGYTFGSGTRLTVV.

This chain uses TRBV5-4 with TRBJ2-1; 8 bases fit TRBD1. V shed 1 base, J shed 2 bases, and the junction held 2 bases outside the gene matches. Germline V gene lookup returns CDR1 SGHNT and CDR2 YYREEE (reference sequence). The length of the CDR3 is 15 residues. DNA for the CDR3: TGTGCCAGCAGCTTGTGGGACAGGCCCTACAATGAGCAGTTCTTC. Its protein is CASSLWDRPYNEQFF.

The chain combines TRBV7-9 with TRBJ1-2; 7 positions agree with TRBD1. The junction had 15 bases not matched to a gene; V was cut back by 4 bases and J by 7 bases. The V gene's germline CDR1 is SEHNR and CDR2 FQNEAQ (reference sequence). The length of the CDR3 is 16 residues. The chain's CDR3 is CASSSTLGVRGSGYTF. The CDR3 nucleotides are TGTGCCAGCAGCTCTACACTGGGCGTCAGGGGGAGTGGCTACACCTTC.

This chain joins TRBV11-2 and TRBJ2-1; D uncertain. V was clipped by 1 base and J by 7 bases, with 8 bases between them. CDR3 length equals 13 residues. CDR1 and CDR2 (germline): SGHAT, FQNNGV. The CDR3 reads CASSLVSENEQFF. The CDR3 nucleotides are TGTGCCAGCAGCTTAGTGAGTGAAAATGAGCAGTTCTTC.

This clone was found a few times. This rearrangement joins TRBV5-1 to TRBJ2-2; the match to TRBD1 covers 8 bases. J was trimmed by 5 bases and V by 3 bases; bases with no gene match: 0. Germline values: CDR1 SGHRS, CDR2 YFSETQ. The CDR3 covers 13 residues. For the CDR3, the DNA is TGCGCCAGCAGCTGGACAGGGACCGGGGAGCTGTTTTTT. Protein sequence: CASSWTGTGELFF. Variable domain in full (rest from reference TRBV5-1 and TRBJ2-2): KAGVTQTPRYLIKTRGQQVTLSCSPISGHRSVSWYQQTPGQGLQFLFEYFSETQRNKGNFPGRFSGRQFSNSRSEMNVSTLELGDSALYLCASSWTGTGELFFGEGSRLTVL.

The CDR3 DNA reads TGTGCCAGCAGTTACGGGGGTGAGACCCAGTACTTC. Its protein is CASSYGGETQYF. The chain has TRBV12-3 or TRBV12-4 and TRBJ2-5; possible D gene TRBD2, 6 bases. V lost 4 bases, J lost 5 bases, and 8 bases lay in between. The CDR3 has 12 amino acids.

The chain joins TRBV7-3 to TRBJ2-1; possibly TRBD1 for D (6 bases). The V end was cut by 2 bases, the J end by 5 bases, with 22 bases between. CDR1 is SGHTA and CDR2 is FQGTGA in the germline V gene. This CDR3 has 18 amino acids. The CDR3 sequence: CASSLWTEKGRGDNEQFF. The CDR3 bases are TGTGCCAGCAGCTTATGGACAGAGAAGGGAAGGGGAGACAATGAGCAGTTCTTC.

V usage is TRBV6-2 or TRBV6-3 and J usage is TRBJ2-7; TRBD1 agrees at 9 bases. The CDR3 loop spans 14 amino acids. V was clipped by 2 bases and J by 6 bases; unmatched bases: 5. The germline V gene has CDR1 MNHEY and CDR2 SVGEGT. The CDR3 region has the DNA TGTGCCAGCAGTTACGGGACAGGGAAGACCGAGCAGTACTTC. Its protein is CASSYGTGKTEQYF.

The chain employs TRBV9 and TRBJ2-7; TRBD1 agrees at 7 bases. This CDR3 region has 14 residues. In germline, CDR1 is SGDLS, CDR2 YYNGEE. The trim removed 2 bases at V and 2 bases at J, leaving 4 bases unmatched. The CDR3 sequence: CASSVDRNPYEQYF. CDR3 in DNA: TGTGCCAGCAGCGTGGACAGGAACCCCTACGAGCAGTACTTC.

The chain links TRBV27 to TRBJ2-4; 12 bases agree with TRBD2. The CDR3 runs 17 residues. The ends lost 5 bases at V and 5 bases at J; junction bases unmatched: 10. Germline-derived CDR1 and CDR2 are MNHEY and SMNVEV (reference sequence). CDR3 residues: CASSLALAGGPQNIQYF. DNA of the CDR3: TGTGCCAGCAGTCTTGCTCTAGCGGGGGGGCCCCAAAACATTCAGTACTTC.

This rearrangement joins TRBV27 to TRBJ1-1, with 7 positions matching TRBD1. After removal of 6 bases from V and 1 base from J, the junction contained 11 bases not matched to a gene. CDR3 length: 16 amino acids. Per germline, CDR1 MNHEY and CDR2 SMNVEV (reference sequence). CDR3 nucleotide sequence: TGTGCCAGCAGCCGTATCACAGGGGCCGAGAACACTGAAGCTTTCTTT. It encodes CASSRITGAENTEAFF.

DNA of the CDR3: TGTGCCACCAGTATGGGGCCAGGGACTGAAGCTTTCTTT. It yields the protein CATSMGPGTEAFF. The chain couples TRBV24-1 to TRBJ1-1; D is possibly TRBD1 (5 bases). Germline CDR1 reads KGHDR; CDR2 reads SFDVKD. The V gene lost 6 bases and the J gene lost 5 bases, with 12 bases spanning the gap. This CDR3 region has 13 residues.

V gene TRBV5-4 combines with J gene TRBJ1-6; weak D call: TRBD1 (5 bases). CDR1 SGHNT and CDR2 YYREEE come from the germline V gene (reference sequence). The CDR3 consists of 15 residues. The V end was cut by 3 bases, the J end by 9 bases, with 16 bases between. The CDR3 loop is CASSSEGAKGSPLHF. The CDR3 DNA reads TGTGCCAGCAGCTCGGAAGGGGCAAAAGGTTCACCCCTCCACTTT.

The chain carries TRBV11-2 and TRBJ1-2; D unclear. The CDR3 contains 13 residues. Per germline, CDR1 SGHAT and CDR2 FQNNGV. V lost 2 bases and J lost 8, with 12 bases in between. The CDR3 here is CASSLIAAGGYTF. CDR3 nucleotide sequence: TGTGCCAGCAGCTTAATTGCGGCGGGGGGCTACACCTTC.

The chain is built from TRBV11-2 and TRBJ1-1, with 8 nucleotides matching TRBD1. CDR1 and CDR2 (germline): SGHAT, FQNNGV. V trimming: 5 bases; J trimming: 8 bases; junction bases outside the gene matches: 10. There are 14 residues in the CDR3. The CDR3, as DNA: TGTGCCAGCAGCCCACGACAGGGGTCGATGGAAGCTTTCTTT. It translates to CASSPRQGSMEAFF.

The chain combines TRBV11-2 with TRBJ1-1; D is undetermined. V lost 1 base to trimming and J lost 6 bases, with 6 bases between them. This CDR3 spans 12 amino acids. CDR1 SGHAT and CDR2 FQNNGV come from the germline V gene. Written as DNA, the CDR3 is TGTGCCAGCAGCTTAGCTTTCTCTGAAGCTTTCTTT. Its translation: CASSLAFSEAFF.

This chain joins TRBV5-1 and TRBJ1-1; D is unresolved. Germline values: CDR1 SGHRS, CDR2 YFSETQ. The ends were cut back, 5 bases at V and 4 bases at J, with 12 bases in the middle. The CDR3 is 13 residues long. As DNA, the CDR3 is TGCGCCAGCAGTTTGAATACGGGCACTGAAGCTTTCTTT. Translated: CASSLNTGTEAFF.

The chain uses TRBV7-3 and TRBJ2-3; tentatively, D is TRBD2 (5 bases). The CDR3 runs 14 residues. Germline values: CDR1 SGHTA, CDR2 FQGTGA. The ends were cut back, 4 bases at V and 3 bases at J, with 11 bases in the middle. The DNA of the CDR3 is TGTGCCAGCAGCTCTGGACTGGGGACAGATACGCAGTATTTT. This gives the protein CASSSGLGTDTQYF.

This clone was counted between two and nine times. This chain joins TRBV19 and TRBJ2-1; TRBD1 matches 10 bases. J lost 7 bases, V lost 4 bases, and 4 bases had no gene match. This CDR3 contains 14 residues. Germline-derived CDR1 and CDR2 are LNHDA and SQIVND (reference sequence). The CDR3 bases are TGTGCCAGTAGTAGGACAGGGGGTCGGAATGAGCAGTTCTTC. Its protein is CASSRTGGRNEQFF.

The V call is TRBV9, the J call TRBJ1-2; 9 bases fit TRBD1. V lost 6 bases, J lost 0 bases, and 9 bases stayed unmatched. The length of the CDR3 is 16 residues. Per the germline V gene, CDR1 is SGDLS and CDR2 is YYNGEE. CDR3 region: CASTRDREVSNYGYTF. CDR3 DNA sequence: TGTGCCAGCACCAGGGACAGGGAAGTTTCTAACTATGGCTACACCTTC.

This sequence joins TRBV5-1 and TRBJ2-7; 8 nucleotides line up with TRBD1. V lost 7 bases to trimming and J lost 1 base; unmatched junction nucleotides: 4. This CDR3 is built from 13 residues. Germline CDR1 SGHRS, CDR2 YFSETQ. The CDR3 loop is CASVGQGSYEQYF. CDR3 DNA sequence: TGCGCCAGCGTCGGACAGGGTTCCTACGAGCAGTACTTC.

This clone was detected only a few times. This chain uses TRBV28 with TRBJ1-5; D might be TRBD1 (6 bases). The CDR3 sequence is 15 residues long. The V end lost 3 bases, the J end lost 2 bases, and 11 bases lay between the germline ends. The germline gives CDR1 MDHEN, CDR2 SYDVKM. The CDR3 sequence: CASSLAGAGNQPQHF. The CDR3 DNA is TGTGCCAGCAGTTTGGCGGGGGCTGGCAATCAGCCCCAGCATTTT.

The V gene is TRBV2, the J gene TRBJ2-7; TRBD1 matches at 7 bases. CDR3 length equals 14 residues. V was pared by 5 bases and J by 4 bases, with 8 bases of the junction left unmatched. Germline V gene lookup returns CDR1 SNHLY and CDR2 FYNNEI. The CDR3 nucleotides are TGTGCCAGCAGTCAGGGGGACCTCCTTTACGAGCAGTACTTC. Its translation is CASSQGDLLYEQYF.

J is TRBJ1-1 and V is TRBV27; D is ambiguous. The germline V gene has CDR1 MNHEY and CDR2 SMNVEV (reference sequence). There are 13 residues in the CDR3. The V and J ends lost 0 bases and 4 bases respectively, with 6 bases between them. CDR3 region: CASSLSPSTEAFF. For the CDR3, the DNA is TGTGCCAGCAGTTTATCCCCGAGCACTGAAGCTTTCTTT.

The chain couples TRBV19 to TRBJ1-1, with 8 bases fitting TRBD1. CDR3 length: 14 residues. Germline values: CDR1 LNHDA, CDR2 SQIVND (reference sequence). V lost 4 bases and J lost 9; bases outside the gene matches: 10. In DNA form, the CDR3 reads TGTGCCAGTAGTACGGGGGGACAGGCGGTTCAAGCTTTCTTT. Translated, it gives CASSTGGQAVQAFF.

This clone was seen once. In DNA, the CDR3 is TGTGCCTCCCAGGGGCGAATTTATAGCAATCAGCCCCAGCATTTT. Translation: CASQGRIYSNQPQHF. The V and J genes are TRBV2 and TRBJ1-5; a weak D match, TRBD1 (6 bases). The V gene lost 11 bases and the J gene lost 0 bases, with 17 bases spanning the gap. Germline V gene sequence: CDR1 SNHLY, CDR2 FYNNEI. The CDR3 has 15 amino acids.